This TCR beta chain was recorded in a study of human T cells and chemical hapten exposure. Study summary: Patch testing was performed with 0.01% DPC on the upper back, with reading at 6 days. Points from the study as a whole: TCRs exceeding a frequency of 1 in 1000 stayed unchanged under DPC sensitization.

This clonotype was counted ten times or more. The antigen is not known. Losses at the gene ends were 5 bases for V and 0 bases for J; bases not matched to a gene: 3. The CDR3 runs 16 residues. Germline lookup yields CDR1 MNHEY and CDR2 SMNVEV (reference sequence). Sample time point: patch test 3, about 24 weeks after DPC sensitization. Treatment described: therapeutic diphenylcyclopropenone sensitization with weekly scalp DPC. TCRdb re-called the RACE reads with MiXCR, one entry per CDR3 protein. The sample consists of 95,000 to 150,000 distinct CDR3 sequences, 11% of them appearing once. This specimen was whole blood, taken in connection with sensitization to the hapten diphenylcyclopropenone (DPC). The TCR comes from a woman between 50 and 59 years old with alopecia areata. Some clones in this sample may be carry-over from other donors' samples. The V call is TRBV27, the J call TRBJ2-3, with 12 bases aligning to TRBD2. CDR3 sequence (DNA): TGTGCCAGCAGTGGACTAGCGGGGACCAGCACAGATACGCAGTATTTT. Translated: CASSGLAGTSTDTQYF.